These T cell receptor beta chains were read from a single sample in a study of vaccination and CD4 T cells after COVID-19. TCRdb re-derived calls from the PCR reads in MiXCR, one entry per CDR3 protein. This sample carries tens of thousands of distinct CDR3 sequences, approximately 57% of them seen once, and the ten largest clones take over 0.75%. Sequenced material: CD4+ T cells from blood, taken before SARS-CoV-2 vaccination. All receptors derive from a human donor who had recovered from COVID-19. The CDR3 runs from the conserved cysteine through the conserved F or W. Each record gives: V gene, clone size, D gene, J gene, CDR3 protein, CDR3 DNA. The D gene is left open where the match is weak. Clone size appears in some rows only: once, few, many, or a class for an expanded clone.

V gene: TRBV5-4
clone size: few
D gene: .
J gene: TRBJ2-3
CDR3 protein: CASSSKAGDTQYF
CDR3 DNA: TGTGCCAGCAGCTCAAAGGCCGGGGATACGCAGTATTTT

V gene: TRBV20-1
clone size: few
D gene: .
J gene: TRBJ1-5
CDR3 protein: CSARASDEPQHF
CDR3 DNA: TGCAGTGCTAGAGCATCTGACGAACCCCAGCATTTT

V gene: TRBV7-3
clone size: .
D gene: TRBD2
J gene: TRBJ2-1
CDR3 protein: CASSNYGTSVYNEQFF
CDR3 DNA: TGTGCCAGCAGCAATTACGGGACTAGCGTTTACAATGAGCAGTTCTTC

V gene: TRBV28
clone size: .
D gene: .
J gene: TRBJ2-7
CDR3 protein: CASSLFLFEQYF
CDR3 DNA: TGTGCCAGCAGTTTGTTTCTCTTTGAGCAGTACTTC

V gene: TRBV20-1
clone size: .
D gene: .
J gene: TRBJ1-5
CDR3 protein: CSARGRESQPQHF
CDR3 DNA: TGCAGTGCTAGGGGCAGGGAAAGCCAGCCCCAGCATTTT

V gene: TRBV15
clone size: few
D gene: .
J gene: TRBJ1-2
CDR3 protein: CATSREGGRRDYGYTF
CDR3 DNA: TGTGCCACCAGCAGAGAGGGGGGGAGACGAGACTATGGCTACACCTTC

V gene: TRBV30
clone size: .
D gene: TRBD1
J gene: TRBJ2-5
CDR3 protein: CAWSDPPRQGKTQYF
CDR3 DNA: TGTGCCTGGAGTGACCCCCCTCGACAGGGAAAGACCCAGTACTTC

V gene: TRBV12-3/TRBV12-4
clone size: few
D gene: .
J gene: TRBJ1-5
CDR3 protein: CASSDGQNQPQHF
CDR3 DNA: TGTGCCAGCAGTGACGGACAGAATCAGCCCCAGCATTTT

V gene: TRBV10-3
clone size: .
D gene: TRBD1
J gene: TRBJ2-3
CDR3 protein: CAISESFTGVTDTQYF
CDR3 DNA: TGTGCCATCAGTGAGTCCTTTACAGGGGTCACAGATACGCAGTATTTT

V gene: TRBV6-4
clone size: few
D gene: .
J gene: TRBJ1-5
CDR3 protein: CASSPRQGNQPQHF
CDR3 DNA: TGTGCCAGCAGTCCCCGACAGGGCAATCAGCCCCAGCATTTT

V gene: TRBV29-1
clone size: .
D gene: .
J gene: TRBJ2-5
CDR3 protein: CSVLGTEETQYF
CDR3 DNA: TGCAGCGTACTAGGGACCGAAGAGACCCAGTACTTC

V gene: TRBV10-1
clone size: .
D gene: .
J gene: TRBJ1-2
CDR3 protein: CASSERQNYGYTF
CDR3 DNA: TGCGCCAGCAGTGAGAGGCAGAACTATGGCTACACCTTC

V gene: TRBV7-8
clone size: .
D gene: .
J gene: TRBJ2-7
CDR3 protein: CASSPGVSEQYF
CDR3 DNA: TGTGCCAGCAGCCCAGGGGTTAGCGAGCAGTACTTC

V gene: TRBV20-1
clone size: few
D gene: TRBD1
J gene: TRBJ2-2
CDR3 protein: CSARTGLNTGELFF
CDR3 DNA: TGCAGTGCGAGGACAGGGCTGAACACCGGGGAGCTGTTTTTT

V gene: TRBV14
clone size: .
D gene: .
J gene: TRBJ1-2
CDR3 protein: CASSQDYNENKVGLLNYGYTF
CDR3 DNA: TGTGCCAGCAGCCAAGATTATAACGAGAACAAGGTCGGACTTCTTAACTATGGCTACACCTTC

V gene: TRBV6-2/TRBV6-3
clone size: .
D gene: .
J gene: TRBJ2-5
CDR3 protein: CASSPDSPRETQYF
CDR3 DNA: TGTGCCAGCAGTCCGGACTCCCCACGGGAGACCCAGTACTTC

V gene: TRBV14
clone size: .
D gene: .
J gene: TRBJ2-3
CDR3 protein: CASSPLGQITDTQYF
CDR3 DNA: TGTGCCAGCAGCCCTCTAGGACAAATCACAGATACGCAGTATTTT

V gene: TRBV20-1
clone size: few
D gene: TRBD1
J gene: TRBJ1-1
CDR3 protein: CSARVGGTGGNTEAFF
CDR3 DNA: TGCAGTGCTAGAGTAGGGGGGACAGGGGGGAACACTGAAGCTTTCTTT

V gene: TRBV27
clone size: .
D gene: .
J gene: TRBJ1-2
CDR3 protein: CASREPGKPGHYGYTF
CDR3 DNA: TGTGCCAGCAGGGAACCGGGTAAACCGGGTCACTATGGCTACACCTTC

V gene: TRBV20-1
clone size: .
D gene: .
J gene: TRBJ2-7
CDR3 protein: CSARSQGDLGEQYF
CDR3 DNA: TGCAGTGCTAGGTCGCAGGGAGATCTCGGCGAGCAGTACTTC

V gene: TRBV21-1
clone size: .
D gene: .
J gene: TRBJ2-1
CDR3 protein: CASSKALEKAHEQFF
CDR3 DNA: TGTGCCAGCAGCAAAGCGCTTGAGAAAGCGCATGAGCAGTTCTTC

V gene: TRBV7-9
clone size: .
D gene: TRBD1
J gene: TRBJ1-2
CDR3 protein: CASSLFGQVVYGYTF
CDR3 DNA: TGTGCCAGCAGCTTATTCGGACAGGTTGTCTATGGCTACACCTTC

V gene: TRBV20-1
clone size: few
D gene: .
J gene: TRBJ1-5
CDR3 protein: CSARVLGAGGPRAQHF
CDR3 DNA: TGCAGTGCTAGAGTACTTGGTGCGGGCGGACCACGGGCCCAGCATTTT

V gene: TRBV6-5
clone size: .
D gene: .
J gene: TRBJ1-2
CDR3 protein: CASSYSRGNYGYTF
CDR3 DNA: TGTGCCAGCAGTTACTCCCGGGGGAACTATGGCTACACCTTC

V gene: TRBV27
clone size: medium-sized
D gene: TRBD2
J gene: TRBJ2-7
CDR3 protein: CASKGLAGPYEQYF
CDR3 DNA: TGTGCCAGCAAAGGACTAGCGGGCCCCTACGAGCAGTACTTC

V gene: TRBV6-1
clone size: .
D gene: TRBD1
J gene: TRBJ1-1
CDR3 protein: CASRFDRGTEAFF
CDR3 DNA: TGTGCCAGCAGATTCGACAGGGGGACTGAAGCTTTCTTT

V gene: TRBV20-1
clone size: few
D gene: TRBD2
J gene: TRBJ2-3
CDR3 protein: CGGDYRGTQYF
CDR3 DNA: TGCGGGGGGGACTACCGTGGGACGCAGTATTTT

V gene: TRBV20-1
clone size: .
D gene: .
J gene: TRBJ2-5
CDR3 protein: CSARVWVSETQYF
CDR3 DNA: TGCAGTGCTAGAGTCTGGGTTTCGGAGACCCAGTACTTC

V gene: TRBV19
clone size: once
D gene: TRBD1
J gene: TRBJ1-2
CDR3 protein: CASSIRTGRRDYGYTF
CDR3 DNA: TGTGCCAGTAGTATTCGGACAGGGAGAAGGGACTATGGCTACACCTTC

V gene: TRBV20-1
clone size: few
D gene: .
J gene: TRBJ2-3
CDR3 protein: CSAADSPGGTDTQYF
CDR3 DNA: TGCAGTGCAGCCGACAGTCCGGGGGGCACAGATACGCAGTATTTT

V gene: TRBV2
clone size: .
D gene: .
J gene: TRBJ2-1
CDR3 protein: CASSEAYIQFF
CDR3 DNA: TGTGCCAGCAGTGAAGCCTATATCCAGTTCTTC

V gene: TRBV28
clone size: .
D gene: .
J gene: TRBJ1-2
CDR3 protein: CASTPRPQEGHGYTF
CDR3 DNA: TGTGCCAGCACCCCTCGCCCGCAGGAAGGTCATGGCTACACCTTC

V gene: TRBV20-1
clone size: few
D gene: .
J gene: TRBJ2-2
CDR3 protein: CSASNGRSGTGELFF
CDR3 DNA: TGCAGTGCTAGCAACGGGAGATCCGGAACCGGGGAGCTGTTTTTT

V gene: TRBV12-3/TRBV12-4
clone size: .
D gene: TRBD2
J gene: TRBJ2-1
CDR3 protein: CASSFPGGREQFF
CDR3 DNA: TGTGCCAGCAGTTTTCCGGGGGGACGTGAGCAGTTCTTC

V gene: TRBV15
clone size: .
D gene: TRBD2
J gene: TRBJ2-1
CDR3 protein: CATSSSGRGEQFF
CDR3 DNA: TGTGCCACCAGCTCTAGCGGGAGGGGTGAGCAGTTCTTC

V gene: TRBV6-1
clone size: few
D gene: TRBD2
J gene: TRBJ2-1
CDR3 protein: CASNLAGESSYNEQFF
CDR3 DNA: TGTGCCAGCAACCTTGCGGGAGAAAGCTCCTACAATGAGCAGTTCTTC

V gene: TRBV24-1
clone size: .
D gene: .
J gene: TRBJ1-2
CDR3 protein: CATSDSLWGGSGYTF
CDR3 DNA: TGTGCCACCAGTGATTCCCTTTGGGGGGGCTCTGGCTACACCTTC

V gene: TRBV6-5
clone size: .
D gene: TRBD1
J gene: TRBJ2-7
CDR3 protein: CASSYGPGGSYEQYF
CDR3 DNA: TGTGCCAGCAGTTACGGGCCAGGGGGCTCCTACGAGCAGTACTTC

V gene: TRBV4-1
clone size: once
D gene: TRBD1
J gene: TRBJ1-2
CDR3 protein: CASSQDSSGGFGYTF
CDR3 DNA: TGCGCCAGCAGCCAAGATTCCTCAGGGGGCTTTGGCTACACCTTC

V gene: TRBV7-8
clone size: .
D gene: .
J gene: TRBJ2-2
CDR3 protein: CASTKLTNTGELFF
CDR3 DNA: TGTGCCAGCACCAAGCTTACGAACACCGGGGAGCTGTTTTTT

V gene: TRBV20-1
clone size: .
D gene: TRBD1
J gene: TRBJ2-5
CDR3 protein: CSANRGQKETQYF
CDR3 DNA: TGCAGTGCTAACAGGGGGCAGAAAGAGACCCAGTACTTC

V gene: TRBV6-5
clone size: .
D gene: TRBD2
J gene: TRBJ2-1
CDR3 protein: CASSSTGPRNPSGKQFF
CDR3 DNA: TGTGCCAGCAGTTCCACCGGTCCTCGGAACCCTAGCGGGAAGCAGTTCTTC

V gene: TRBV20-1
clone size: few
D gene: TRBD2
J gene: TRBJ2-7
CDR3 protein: CSATNRGDDNEQYF
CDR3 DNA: TGCAGTGCCACGAACCGGGGGGATGACAACGAGCAGTACTTC

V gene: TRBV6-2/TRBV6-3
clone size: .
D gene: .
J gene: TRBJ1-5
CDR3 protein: CASSQDRLGQPQHF
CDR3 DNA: TGTGCCAGCAGCCAAGACAGGTTGGGACAGCCCCAGCATTTT

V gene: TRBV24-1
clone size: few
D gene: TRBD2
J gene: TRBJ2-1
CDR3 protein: CATSHNMGLAGGTYNEQFF
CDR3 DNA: TGTGCCACCAGCCACAACATGGGACTAGCGGGAGGGACCTACAATGAGCAGTTCTTC

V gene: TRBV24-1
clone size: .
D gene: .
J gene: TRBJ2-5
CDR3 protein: CATAGGGVGLQETQYF
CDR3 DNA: TGTGCCACCGCAGGAGGGGGGGTTGGGCTACAAGAGACCCAGTACTTC

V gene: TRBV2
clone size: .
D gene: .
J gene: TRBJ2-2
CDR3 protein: CASSDGLRAGELFF
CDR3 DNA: TGTGCCAGCAGTGACGGGCTCAGAGCCGGGGAGCTGTTTTTT

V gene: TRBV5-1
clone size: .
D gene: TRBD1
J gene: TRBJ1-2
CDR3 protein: CASSSGQAYGYTF
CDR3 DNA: TGCGCCAGCAGCTCGGGACAGGCTTATGGCTACACCTTC

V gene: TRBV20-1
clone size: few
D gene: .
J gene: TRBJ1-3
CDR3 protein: CSARGRAGGVSGNTIYF
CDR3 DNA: TGCAGTGCTAGAGGGCGGGCCGGCGGCGTCTCTGGAAACACCATATATTTT

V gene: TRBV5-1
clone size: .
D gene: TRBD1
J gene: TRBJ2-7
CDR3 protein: CASSLVGTAYEQYF
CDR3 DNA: TGCGCCAGCAGCTTGGTCGGGACAGCCTACGAGCAGTACTTC

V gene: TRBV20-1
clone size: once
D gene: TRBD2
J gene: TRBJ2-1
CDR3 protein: CSASLGLAGAPWQFF
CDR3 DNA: TGCAGTGCTAGTCTGGGACTAGCGGGAGCGCCTTGGCAGTTCTTC

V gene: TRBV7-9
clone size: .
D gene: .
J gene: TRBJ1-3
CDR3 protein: CASWLRGSGSGNTIYF
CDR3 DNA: TGTGCCAGTTGGCTAAGAGGGTCGGGTTCTGGAAACACCATATATTTT

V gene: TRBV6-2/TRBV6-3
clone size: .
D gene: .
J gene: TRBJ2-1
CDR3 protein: CASSYSGDIGEQFF
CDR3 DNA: TGTGCCAGCAGTTACTCTGGGGATATAGGTGAGCAGTTCTTC